This T cell receptor beta chain originates from a study of CD8 T cells in Susac syndrome. Random-hexamer reverse transcription was applied to roughly 0.5 to 1 ug RNA. Amplification of TCR beta CDR3 was carried out by immunoSEQ multiplex PCR, which covered 54 Vbeta and 13 Jbeta segments. In TCRdb, the immunoSEQ multiplex PCR reads were re-called with MiXCR into one record per CDR3 protein. The sample has fewer than 200,000 distinct CDR3 sequences; about 95% are singletons. CDR1 is MNHEY, CDR2 SVGAGI, per germline. CDR3 length: 21 residues. V lost 4 bases and J 0 bases, leaving 28 bases between the germline ends. CD8+ and CD4+ T cells were negatively isolated; TEMRA cells were FACS-enriched.

This chain connects TRBV6-5 to TRBJ2-1; no clear D. Sequenced sample: CD8+ T cells from PBMCs. This TCR came from a human donor with multiple sclerosis. The CDR3 DNA is TGTGCCAGCAGTTTTCGGCCAACACTGGGTTCCGAAAGAAACTCCTACAATGAGCAGTTCTTC. Translating gives CASSFRPTLGSERNSYNEQFF.